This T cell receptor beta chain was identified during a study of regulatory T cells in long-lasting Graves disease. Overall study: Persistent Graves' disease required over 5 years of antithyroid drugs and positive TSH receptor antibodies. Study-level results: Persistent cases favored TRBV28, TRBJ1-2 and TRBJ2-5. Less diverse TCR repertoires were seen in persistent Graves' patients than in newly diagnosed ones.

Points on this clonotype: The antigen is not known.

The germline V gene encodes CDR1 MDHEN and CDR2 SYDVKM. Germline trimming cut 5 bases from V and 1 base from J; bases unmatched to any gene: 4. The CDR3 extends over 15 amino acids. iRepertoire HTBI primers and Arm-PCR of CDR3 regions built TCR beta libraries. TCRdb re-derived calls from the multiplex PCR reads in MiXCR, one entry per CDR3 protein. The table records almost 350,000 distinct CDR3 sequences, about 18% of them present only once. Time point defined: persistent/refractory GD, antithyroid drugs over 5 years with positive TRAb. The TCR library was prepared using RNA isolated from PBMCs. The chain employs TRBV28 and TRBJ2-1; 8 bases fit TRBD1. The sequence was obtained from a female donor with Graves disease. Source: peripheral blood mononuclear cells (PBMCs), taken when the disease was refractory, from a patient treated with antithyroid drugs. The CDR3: CASSRDRRSYNEQFF. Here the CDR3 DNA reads TGTGCCAGCAGTAGGGACAGGCGATCCTACAATGAGCAGTTCTTC.